This T cell receptor (beta chain) was retrieved from a study of T cells expressing NK-cell markers. Study in general: Each TCR beta repertoire originated in sorted T cells that were CD3+CD56+NKG2C+, CD3+CD56+NKG2C- or CD3+CD56-NKG2C+. HCMV serostatus: most of the eight sequenced donors positive, one negative. Findings and caveats of the study: As a fraction of CD8+ T cells, dominant NKG2C+ clonotypes reached about 1.0-7.5% in six donors.

As concerns this clonotype: Antigen unknown.

UMI-tagged 5'RACE template switching yielded the TCR beta cDNA. TCRdb re-called the 5' RACE reads; one entry per CDR3 protein, DNA not given. The specimen's table records 5,000 to 6,500 distinct CDR3 sequences. Germline V lookup: CDR1 SGDLS, CDR2 YYNGEE. The CDR3 has 14 amino acids. Sequencing used blood T cells: a sorted CD56 or NKG2C T cell subset, CD4+ or CD8+ T cells, or bulk PBMC T cells (not recorded which). The V and J genes are TRBV9 and TRBJ2-2; with no DNA, the TCRdb D assignment of TRBD1 cannot be verified. The receptor's source is a man between 18 and 35 years old in good health. The CDR3 reads CASSGTGGSGELFF.